The 29 T cell receptor beta chains below were found in one sample sequenced in a study of cytomegalovirus exposure and HLA in healthy donors. The protocol was immunoSEQ multiplex PCR, while the TCRdb copy is restricted to in-frame clones and leaves out a portion. The profile shows 65,000 to 95,000 clones, approximately 93% of them singletons. What was sequenced was PBMCs. These receptors were taken from a woman in her 30s in good health and CMV-seronegative.

CDR3 amino acids: CASRPQGVETQYF. The CDR3 DNA reads TGTGCCAGTAGACCGCAGGGGGTAGAGACCCAGTACTTC. V usage is TRBV19 and J usage is TRBJ2-5, with 7 bases matching TRBD1. V trimming: 6 bases; J trimming: 4 bases; junction bases outside the gene matches: 5. This CDR3 is built from 13 residues. Germline V gene sequence: CDR1 LNHDA, CDR2 SQIVND (reference sequence).

The chain employs TRBV4-1 and TRBJ2-3; 10 bases map to TRBD2. CDR3 length: 16 residues. Germline trimming cut 4 bases from V and 5 bases from J; bases unmatched to any gene: 9. CDR1 is MGHRA and CDR2 is YSYEKL in the germline V gene. The CDR3 DNA reads as TGCGCCAGCAGCCTCATAGCGGGGGGCCGGGGAGATACGCAGTATTTT. Encoded protein: CASSLIAGGRGDTQYF.

This clone was recorded only once. V and J are TRBV7-9 and TRBJ2-3; no definite D call. The CDR3 is 12 amino acids. Germline CDR1 SEHNR, CDR2 FQNEAQ (reference sequence). V shed 1 base and J shed 6 bases, with 5 bases lying between them. The CDR3 region has the DNA TGTGCCAGCAGCTTAGTAAGCGATACGCAGTATTTT. Protein: CASSLVSDTQYF.

This chain links TRBV19 with TRBJ2-2; 8 bases map to TRBD1. The CDR3 consists of 15 residues. V was clipped by 5 bases and J by 7 bases; unmatched bases: 9. The germline CDR1 and CDR2 sequences are LNHDA and SQIVND (reference sequence). CDR3 coding DNA: TGTGCCAGTAGTCTTAGGACAGGGTTCGTCGGGGAGCTGTTTTTT. Translating gives CASSLRTGFVGELFF.

J is TRBJ2-2 and V is TRBV5-1, with TRBD1 matching over 8 bases. J gave up 5 bases and V 0 bases, and 6 bases lay outside the gene matches. The CDR3 runs to 16 residues. Germline V gene data show CDR1 as SGHRS and CDR2 as YFSETQ. The CDR3 protein is CASSLGGTGSTGELFF. DNA for the CDR3: TGCGCCAGCAGCTTGGGAGGGACAGGCTCAACCGGGGAGCTGTTTTTT.

The chain employs TRBV7-2 and TRBJ1-4, with a possible D match to TRBD1 (5 bases). The CDR3 extends over 17 amino acids. The germline gives CDR1 SGHTA, CDR2 FQGNSA. V was shortened by 1 base and J by 0 bases, with 12 bases between the two germline ends. DNA for the CDR3: TGTGCCAGCAGCTTAGTAGGGGCCGGAGCAACTAATGAAAAACTGTTTTTT. This sequence encodes CASSLVGAGATNEKLFF.

The chain has TRBV30 and TRBJ2-7; D may be TRBD2 (6 bases). The germline V gene has CDR1 GTSNPN and CDR2 SVGIG (reference sequence). There are 12 residues in the CDR3. With 4 bases removed from V and 4 bases from J, the gap between germline ends came to 11 bases. The CDR3: CAWNRGRYEQYF. As DNA, the CDR3 is TGTGCCTGGAACCGGGGGAGGTACGAGCAGTACTTC.

The chain couples TRBV7-2 to TRBJ2-3; D is perhaps TRBD1 (6 bases). This CDR3 has 19 amino acids. The germline CDR1 and CDR2 sequences are SGHTA and FQGNSA. Deletions cut 5 bases from V and 1 base from J, with 25 bases between. DNA for the CDR3: TGTGCCAGCAGCCGTCCGCGGACGGCAGGGGATTTTCGCACAGATACGCAGTATTTT. It codes for CASSRPRTAGDFRTDTQYF.

This chain links TRBV18 with TRBJ2-7; 12 bases map to TRBD1. CDR1 KGHSH and CDR2 LQKENI come from the germline V gene. The CDR3 is 13 amino acids. After removal of 3 bases from V and 9 bases from J, the junction contained 3 bases not matched to a gene. CDR3: CASSPGTGGRQYF. The CDR3 DNA follows: TGTGCCAGCTCACCCGGGACAGGGGGCCGGCAGTACTTC. Using reference TRBV18 and TRBJ2-7 for the parts outside the CDR3, the full variable domain is NAGVMQNPRHLVRRRGQEARLRCSPMKGHSHVYWYRQLPEEGLKFMVYLQKENIIDESGMPKERFSAEFPKEGPSILRIQQVVRGDSAAYFCASSPGTGGRQYFGPGTRLTVT.

The gene calls are TRBV9 and TRBJ1-2; 11 bases line up with TRBD1. J lost 8 bases, V lost 4 bases, and 10 bases had no gene match. Germline V gene data show CDR1 as SGDLS and CDR2 as YYNGEE. The CDR3 loop spans 15 amino acids. CDR3 DNA sequence: TGTGCCAGCAGCTCGAGGACAGGGGGCGGCGAGGGCTACACCTTC. Protein sequence: CASSSRTGGGEGYTF.

This chain uses TRBV28 with TRBJ1-4, with 7 bases matching TRBD1. With 3 bases clipped from V and 0 bases from J, the junction kept 7 bases outside the gene matches. The CDR3 is made up of 17 amino acids. Looked up from germline, CDR1 is MDHEN and CDR2 is SYDVKM. CDR3 sequence: CASSLIRQGPTNEKLFF. CDR3 bases: TGTGCCAGCAGTTTGATTAGACAGGGCCCAACTAATGAAAAACTGTTTTTT.

The rearrangement links TRBV6-6 to TRBJ1-1; D is uncertain. CDR1 and CDR2 from the germline V gene are MNHNY and SVGAGI (reference sequence). V shed 0 bases and J shed 0 bases, with 8 bases lying between them. There are 15 residues in the CDR3. CDR3 residues: CASSYSEGLNTEAFF. The CDR3 DNA reads as TGTGCCAGCAGTTACTCTGAGGGTCTGAACACTGAAGCTTTCTTT.

Written as DNA, the CDR3 is TGTGCCAGCAGCGTATCCGGGACAGGGCAGTACGAGCAGTACTTC. Translation gives CASSVSGTGQYEQYF. The J gene is TRBJ2-7, the V gene TRBV9; 9 bases match TRBD1. The CDR3 loop spans 15 amino acids. Germline loops: CDR1 SGDLS, CDR2 YYNGEE. Germline trimming cut 1 base from V and 4 bases from J; bases unmatched to any gene: 6.

This clone was seen a single time. This chain links TRBV5-1 with TRBJ2-3, with D maybe TRBD1 (5 bases). This CDR3 is built from 14 residues. Between the trimmed V and J ends, which lost 2 bases and 2 bases, there was a span of 9 bases. Germline V gives CDR1 SGHRS, CDR2 YFSETQ. In nucleotides, the CDR3 is TGCGCCAGCAGCTTTACAGGCATCACAGATACGCAGTATTTT. Its protein product is CASSFTGITDTQYF.

The chain uses TRBV4-1 and TRBJ2-3, with D perhaps TRBD1 (5 bases). Per the germline V gene, CDR1 is MGHRA and CDR2 is YSYEKL. Trimming left V 0 bases short and J 2 bases short, with 12 bases between. There are 16 residues in the CDR3. The CDR3 protein is CASSQDQGQFTDTQYF. As DNA, the CDR3 is TGCGCCAGCAGCCAAGATCAGGGCCAGTTCACAGATACGCAGTATTTT.

On this clone itself: The same CDR3 can be traced to other DNA sequences in this sample. This chain links TRBV7-8 with TRBJ1-5, with D possibly TRBD1 on 6 matching bases. The CDR3 totals 15 residues. The germline gives CDR1 SGHVS, CDR2 FQNEAQ. V dropped 0 bases and J dropped 4 bases, with 10 bases sitting between them. The CDR3: CASSLAGGRNQPQHF. The CDR3, as DNA: TGTGCCAGCAGCTTAGCAGGGGGAAGGAATCAGCCCCAGCATTTT.

This sequence joins TRBV7-9 and TRBJ2-1, with D uncertain. The CDR3 is 11 amino acids. Trimming took off 4 bases at V and 8 bases at J, with 6 bases between the two ends. Germline CDR1 SEHNR, CDR2 FQNEAQ (reference sequence). CDR3 protein: CASSSVYEQFF. The CDR3 DNA reads TGTGCCAGCAGCTCCGTCTATGAGCAGTTCTTC.

As for this clone: Other nucleotide sequences from this sample produce the same CDR3. The J gene is TRBJ1-1, the V gene TRBV5-1, with 8 bases that match TRBD1. The V gene end was trimmed by 1 base and the J gene end by 1 base; junction bases not matched to a gene: 3. The CDR3 is 15 residues long. Germline lookup yields CDR1 SGHRS and CDR2 YFSETQ. CDR3 DNA sequence: TGCGCCAGCAGCTTGAGGGGACAGGAGAACACTGAAGCTTTCTTT. Translating gives CASSLRGQENTEAFF.

The table lists this clone with a count of one. V and J are TRBV4-2 and TRBJ1-3; 7 bases map to TRBD1. Germline CDR1 LGHNA, CDR2 YNFKEQ. The CDR3 length is 18 residues. J lost 4 bases, V lost 1 base, and 13 bases had no gene match. In nucleotides, the CDR3 is TGTGCCAGCAGCCAAGCCCGACAGGGCTGGATAGGAGGAAACACCATATATTTT. Translation gives CASSQARQGWIGGNTIYF.

V gene TRBV4-2 combines with J gene TRBJ2-2; 8 bases agree with TRBD2. The germline CDR1 and CDR2 sequences are LGHNA and YNFKEQ. The CDR3 sequence is 16 residues long. V was pared by 1 base and J by 7 bases, with 8 bases of the junction left unmatched. The CDR3 reads CASSQVRGGPNGELFF. The CDR3, as DNA: TGTGCCAGCAGCCAAGTACGGGGGGGCCCCAACGGGGAGCTGTTTTTT.

This clone has a single count. V and J are TRBV15 and TRBJ1-2, with D possibly being TRBD1 (6 bases). This CDR3 has 11 amino acids. CDR1 is LNHNV and CDR2 is YYDKDF in the germline V gene (reference sequence). Between the trimmed V and J ends, which lost 11 bases and 8 bases, there was a span of 15 bases. The CDR3 nucleotides are TGTGCCTCCGAGGGGGGGGAAGGCTACACCTTC. This encodes CASEGGEGYTF.

The V gene is TRBV9, the J gene TRBJ1-2, with 7 bases aligning to TRBD1. The germline gives CDR1 SGDLS, CDR2 YYNGEE. The CDR3 contains 15 residues. J lost 5 bases, V lost 0 bases, and 7 bases had no gene match. The CDR3 DNA is TGTGCCAGCAGCGTAGAAGAGGGGGCGAAATATGGCTACACCTTC. Translating it yields CASSVEEGAKYGYTF.

This rearrangement joins TRBV6-1 to TRBJ2-4; D is undetermined. The CDR3 extends over 15 amino acids. The V end was cut by 3 bases, the J end by 1 base, with 10 bases between. Germline-derived CDR1 and CDR2 are MNHNS and SASEGT. CDR3 sequence (DNA): TGTGCCAGCAGTGACAGGTTGGGTGCCAAAAACATTCAGTACTTC. Its translation: CASSDRLGAKNIQYF.

The rearrangement uses TRBV4-1 and TRBJ2-1; 10 nucleotides align to TRBD1. CDR3 length: 17 residues. Losses at the gene ends were 3 bases for V and 6 bases for J; bases not matched to a gene: 11. Per the germline V gene, CDR1 is MGHRA and CDR2 is YSYEKL. Written as DNA, the CDR3 is TGCGCCAGCAGCCAGAGACCGAGGACAGGGGGGTCCAATGAGCAGTTCTTC. It encodes CASSQRPRTGGSNEQFF.

This rearrangement joins TRBV15 to TRBJ2-1; TRBD2 aligns across 11 bases. With V trimmed by 3 bases and J by 6 bases, 1 base remained unmatched. Germline assignment: CDR1 LNHNV and CDR2 YYDKDF (reference sequence). The CDR3 extends over 14 amino acids. The CDR3 reads CATSRGLAANEQFF. The CDR3 DNA reads TGTGCCACCAGCAGGGGACTAGCGGCCAATGAGCAGTTCTTC.

CDR3: CAISDKGGTGGNYGYTF. The CDR3, as DNA: TGTGCCATCAGTGATAAGGGGGGGACAGGCGGTAACTATGGCTACACCTTC. The rearrangement uses TRBV10-3 and TRBJ1-2, with 8 positions matching TRBD1. CDR3 length: 17 residues. V shed 3 bases, J shed 1 base, and the junction held 10 bases outside the gene matches. Germline CDR1 ENHRY, CDR2 SYGVKD.

The V call is TRBV7-2, the J call TRBJ1-4, with TRBD1 identical over 8 bases. V gave up 5 bases and J gave up 5 bases; unmatched junction bases: 7. The CDR3 contains 15 residues. Germline-derived CDR1 and CDR2 are SGHTA and FQGNSA. The CDR3 region is CASSLGQGSNEKLFF. Written as DNA, the CDR3 is TGTGCCAGCAGCCTCGGACAGGGCTCCAATGAAAAACTGTTTTTT.

This rearrangement joins TRBV7-9 to TRBJ2-2; D unresolved. Germline V gene sequence: CDR1 SEHNR, CDR2 FQNEAQ (reference sequence). The CDR3 covers 15 residues. The V gene lost 2 bases and the J gene lost 3 bases, with 10 bases spanning the gap. Written as DNA, the CDR3 is TGTGCCAGCAGCTTATACTTGATGGACACCGGGGAGCTGTTTTTT. It translates to CASSLYLMDTGELFF.

This chain links TRBV2 with TRBJ1-2; D is perhaps TRBD1 (5 bases). The germline gives CDR1 SNHLY, CDR2 FYNNEI. Trimming removed 6 bases at V and 8 bases at J, with 10 bases between. CDR3 size: 11 residues. Written as DNA, the CDR3 is TGTGCCAGCAGCCCCACAGGAGGCTACACCTTC. Protein: CASSPTGGYTF.